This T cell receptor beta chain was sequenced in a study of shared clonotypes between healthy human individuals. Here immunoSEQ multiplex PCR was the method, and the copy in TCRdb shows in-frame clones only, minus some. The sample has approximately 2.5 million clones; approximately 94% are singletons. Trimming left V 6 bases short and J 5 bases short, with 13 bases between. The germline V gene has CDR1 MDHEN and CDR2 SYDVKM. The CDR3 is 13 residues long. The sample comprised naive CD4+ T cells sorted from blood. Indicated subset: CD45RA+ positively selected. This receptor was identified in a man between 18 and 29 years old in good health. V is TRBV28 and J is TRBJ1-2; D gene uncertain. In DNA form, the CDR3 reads TGTGCCAGCAGACCCATAGGTCGTTATGGCTACACCTTC. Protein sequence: CASRPIGRYGYTF.